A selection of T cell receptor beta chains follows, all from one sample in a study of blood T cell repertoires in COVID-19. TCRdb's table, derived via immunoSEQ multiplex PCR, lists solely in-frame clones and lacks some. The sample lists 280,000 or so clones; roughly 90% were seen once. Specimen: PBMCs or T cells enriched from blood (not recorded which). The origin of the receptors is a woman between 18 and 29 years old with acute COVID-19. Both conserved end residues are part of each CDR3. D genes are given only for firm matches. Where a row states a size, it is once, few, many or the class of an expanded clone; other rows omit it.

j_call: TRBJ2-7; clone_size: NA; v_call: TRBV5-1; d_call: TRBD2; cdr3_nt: TGCGCCAGCAGCTCGTGGACTAGCGGTACCTACGAGCAGTACTTC; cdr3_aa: CASSSWTSGTYEQYF
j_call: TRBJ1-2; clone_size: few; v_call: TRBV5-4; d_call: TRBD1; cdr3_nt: TGTGCCAGCAGCTTGGGGGGGACAGGAGCCCTTAGCTACACCTTC; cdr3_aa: CASSLGGTGALSYTF
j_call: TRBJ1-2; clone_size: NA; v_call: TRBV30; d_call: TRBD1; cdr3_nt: TGTGCCTGGAGTGTGGGACAGCTTAACTATGGCTACACCTTC; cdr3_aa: CAWSVGQLNYGYTF
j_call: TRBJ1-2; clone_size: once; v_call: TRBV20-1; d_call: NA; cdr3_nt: TGCAGTGCGGTCCGGGTCTATGGCTACACCTTC; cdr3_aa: CSAVRVYGYTF
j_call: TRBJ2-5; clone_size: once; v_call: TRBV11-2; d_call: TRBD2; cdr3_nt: TGTGCCAGCAGCCCCGGGACTAGCGGGAACCAAGAGACCCAGTACTTC; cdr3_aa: CASSPGTSGNQETQYF
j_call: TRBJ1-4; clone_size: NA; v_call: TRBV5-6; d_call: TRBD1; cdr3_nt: TGTGCCAGCAGCTTGTGGGGGACAGCGAACAATGAAAAACTGTTTTTT; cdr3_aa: CASSLWGTANNEKLFF
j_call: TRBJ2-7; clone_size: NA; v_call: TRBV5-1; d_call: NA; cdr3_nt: TGCGCCAGCAGCTTGTCTTCGGGTGAGGGTCACTACGAGCAGTACTTC; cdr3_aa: CASSLSSGEGHYEQYF
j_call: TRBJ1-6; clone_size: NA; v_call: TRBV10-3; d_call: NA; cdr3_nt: TGTGCCATCAGTGAGTTGGGCAAGAATTCACCCCTCCACTTT; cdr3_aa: CAISELGKNSPLHF
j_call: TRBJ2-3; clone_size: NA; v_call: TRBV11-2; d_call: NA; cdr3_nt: TGTGCCAGCAGCTTATCGGGGTTAGATACGCAGTATTTT; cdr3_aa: CASSLSGLDTQYF
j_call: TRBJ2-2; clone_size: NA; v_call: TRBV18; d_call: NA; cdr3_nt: TGTGCCAGCTCACCTTCCAGCGGGCTGTACGGGGAGCTGTTTTTT; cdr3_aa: CASSPSSGLYGELFF
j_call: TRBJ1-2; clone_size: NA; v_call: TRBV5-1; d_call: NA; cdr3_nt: TGCGCCAGCAGCTTAAATCTTCGGGGAGGGAACTATGGCTACACCTTC; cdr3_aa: CASSLNLRGGNYGYTF
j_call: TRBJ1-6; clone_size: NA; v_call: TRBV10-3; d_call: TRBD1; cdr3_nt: TGTGCCACTTCAAGGACAGGGGGTTTGGATTCACCCCTCCACTTT; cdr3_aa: CATSRTGGLDSPLHF
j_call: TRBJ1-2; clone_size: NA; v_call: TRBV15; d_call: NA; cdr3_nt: TGTGCCACCAGCAGAGACAGGGGCGGCTATGGCTACACCTTC; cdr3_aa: CATSRDRGGYGYTF
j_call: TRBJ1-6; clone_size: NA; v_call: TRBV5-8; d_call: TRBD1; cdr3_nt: TGTGCCAGCAGCACCTCCGGGACAGGACTCTTCGGCTCCTATAATTCACCCCTCCACTTT; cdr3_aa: CASSTSGTGLFGSYNSPLHF
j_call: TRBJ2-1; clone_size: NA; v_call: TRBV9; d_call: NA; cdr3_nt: TGTGCCAGCAGCGTAGCCGTAGCGAATGAGCAGTTCTTC; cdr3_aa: CASSVAVANEQFF